Listed below are T cell receptor beta chains from one sample, sequenced in a study of T-cell reconstitution after alpha-beta-depleted transplantation in children. One entry per CDR3 protein results from TCRdb running MiXCR on the PCR reads. Among about 400,000 distinct CDR3 sequences, about an eighth were seen once, and the ten largest hold roughly 4.3%. The sequencing used PBMCs, collected from the stem cell graft. The receptors here all came from a human donor who donated a stem cell graft to a child with Fanconi anemia. CDR3s include the opening cysteine and the closing phenylalanine or tryptophan. A D gene is named only where the DNA matches it firmly.

TRBJ2-3 TRBV20-1 TRBD1 CSGQGALGDTQYF
TRBJ1-1 TRBV7-9 . CASSWYGVTEAFF
TRBJ1-6 TRBV4-3 . CASSQGGRFPNSPLHF
TRBJ2-2 TRBV12-3/TRBV12-4 TRBD1 CASRTGDGTGELFF
TRBJ1-5 TRBV29-1 TRBD1 CSVRTGDGPQHF
TRBJ1-1 TRBV29-1 . CSVSGQRGFDTEAFF
TRBJ2-3 TRBV9 . CASSGGAPPDTQYF
TRBJ1-1 TRBV5-1 . CASSFNIANTEAFF
TRBJ2-5 TRBV3-1 TRBD2 CASSQDTGGLAQETQYF
TRBJ2-6 TRBV27 . CASSTGPRGPYVLTF
TRBJ1-1 TRBV5-1 TRBD1 CASSLTGVEAFF
TRBJ1-1 TRBV12-3/TRBV12-4 TRBD1 CASSHSQGAYTEAFF
TRBJ2-3 TRBV12-3/TRBV12-4 . CASRRGISTDTQYF
TRBJ1-1 TRBV7-9 . CASSPIGQNGAFF
TRBJ2-1 TRBV5-1 . CASSLNPGNNEQFF
TRBJ2-6 TRBV7-9 . CASSFVDFSGANVLTF
TRBJ1-2 TRBV10-3 . CAISELGASFYGYTF
TRBJ1-3 TRBV9 . CASSVVPGTTGNTIYF
TRBJ1-1 TRBV18 . CASSPMPPRQNTEAFF
TRBJ2-5 TRBV12-3/TRBV12-4 . CASSPGSETQYF
TRBJ2-2 TRBV7-8 . CASSLNRKNTGELFF
TRBJ2-3 TRBV4-3 . CASSQVLGRTANTEDTQYF
TRBJ2-3 TRBV20-1 TRBD2 CSAPPAGGPTDTQYF
TRBJ1-4 TRBV12-3/TRBV12-4 . CASSDRNAGTNEKLFF
TRBJ2-1 TRBV6-4 TRBD2 CASSPGGANEQFF
TRBJ2-4 TRBV6-1 TRBD1 CASSSTGGLSKNIQYF
TRBJ2-7 TRBV6-6 TRBD2 CASSHPGTSIDF
TRBJ2-5 TRBV7-7 TRBD1 CASSNPGQQETQYF
TRBJ2-1 TRBV12-3/TRBV12-4 . CASTQVSGDEQFF
TRBJ1-1 TRBV6-2/TRBV6-3 . CASSLSATEAFF
TRBJ2-1 TRBV6-4 . CASSDSWSGNEQFF
TRBJ2-5 TRBV4-3 . CASSLRSGQGETQYF
TRBJ2-5 TRBV7-2 TRBD2 CASSSLLAGVQETQYF
TRBJ1-6 TRBV4-3 . CASSLSWAQGDSPLHF
TRBJ1-1 TRBV6-5 . CASSYSAAVYTEAFF
TRBJ2-5 TRBV5-1 . CASSLQTAESTQYF
TRBJ1-1 TRBV5-1 TRBD1 CASSGQGIVGTEAFF
TRBJ2-7 TRBV5-1 TRBD2 CASSSGGLANYEQYF
TRBJ1-1 TRBV7-6 TRBD1 CASSLGTGALNTEAFF
TRBJ1-5 TRBV4-2 . CASSQDTGRGQHF
TRBJ1-3 TRBV2 TRBD1 CASSVWDRVNTIYF
TRBJ2-1 TRBV7-9 . CASSSTDLSSYNEQFF
TRBJ1-1 TRBV5-1 . CASSLQSEGTEAFF
TRBJ1-3 TRBV5-1 TRBD1 CASSLAGTASSGNTIYF